The next 5 T cell receptor beta chains were all read from a single sample in a study of technical replicates of blood from a handful of donors. Repertoires were generated with immunoSEQ multiplex PCR, while TCRdb's copy carries only in-frame clones and drops some. The repertoire holds about 100,000 clones, under 97% seen once, with 0.22% in the top ten. Specimen: T cells isolated from PBMCs. Receptor source: a human donor in good health.

The CDR3 sequence is CASSDPGTYLYEQYF. The CDR3 nucleotides are TGTGCCAGTAGTGATCCCGGGACTTATCTCTACGAGCAGTACTTC. The chain carries TRBV19 and TRBJ2-7; D may be TRBD2 (6 bases). This CDR3 has 15 residues. Germline V gene sequence: CDR1 LNHDA, CDR2 SQIVND (reference sequence). V was clipped by 5 bases and J by 3 bases, with 17 bases between them.

This clone was seen once. The chain carries TRBV7-9 and TRBJ1-5; D not certain. The CDR3 consists of 14 residues. The germline V and J ends were trimmed by 3 bases and 4 bases, with 10 bases remaining between them. CDR1 is SEHNR and CDR2 is FQNEAQ in the germline V gene (reference sequence). In DNA, the CDR3 is TGTGCCAGCAGCTTCGCGAGTTTTAATCAGCCCCAGCATTTT. It is translated as CASSFASFNQPQHF.

V and J are TRBV28 and TRBJ2-2; TRBD1 agrees at 7 bases. The CDR3 length is 16 residues. Germline loops: CDR1 MDHEN, CDR2 SYDVKM. V lost 3 bases to trimming and J lost 0 bases; unmatched junction nucleotides: 4. The CDR3 sequence: CASSFVGQANTGELFF. Written as DNA, the CDR3 is TGTGCCAGCAGTTTTGTTGGACAGGCGAACACCGGGGAGCTGTTTTTT.

The chain joins TRBV6-6 to TRBJ2-3, with D tentatively TRBD1 (6 bases). Trimming left V 6 bases short and J 0 bases short, with 10 bases between. The CDR3 extends over 14 amino acids. Germline CDR1 MNHNY, CDR2 SVGAGI (reference sequence). The CDR3 DNA is TGTGCCAGCAGACGGACAGCTAGCACAGATACGCAGTATTTT. Translating it yields CASRRTASTDTQYF.

The rearrangement joins TRBV18 to TRBJ2-7; 11 bases align to TRBD2. Trimming removed 3 bases from V and 5 bases from J; junction bases left unmatched: 6. CDR3 length: 15 residues. Germline V CDR1 and CDR2: KGHSH, LQKENI. Written as DNA, the CDR3 is TGTGCCAGCTCACCTACTAGCGGGAGTAGCGACGAGCAGTACTTC. It is translated as CASSPTSGSSDEQYF.